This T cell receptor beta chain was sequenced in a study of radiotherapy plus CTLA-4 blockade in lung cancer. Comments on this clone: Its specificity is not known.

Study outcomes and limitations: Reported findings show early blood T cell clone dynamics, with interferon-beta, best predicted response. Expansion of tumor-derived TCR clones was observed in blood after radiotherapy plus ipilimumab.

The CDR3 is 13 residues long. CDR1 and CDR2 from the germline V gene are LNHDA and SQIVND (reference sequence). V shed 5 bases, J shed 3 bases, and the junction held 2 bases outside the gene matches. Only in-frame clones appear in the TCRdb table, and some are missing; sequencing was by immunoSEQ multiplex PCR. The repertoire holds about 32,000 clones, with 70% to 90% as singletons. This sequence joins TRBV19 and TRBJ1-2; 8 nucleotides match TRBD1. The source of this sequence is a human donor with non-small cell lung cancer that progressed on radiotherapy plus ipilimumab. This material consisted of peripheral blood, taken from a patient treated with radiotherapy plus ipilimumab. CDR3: CASSGDRYYGYTF. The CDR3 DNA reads TGTGCCAGTAGTGGGGACAGGTACTATGGCTACACCTTC.